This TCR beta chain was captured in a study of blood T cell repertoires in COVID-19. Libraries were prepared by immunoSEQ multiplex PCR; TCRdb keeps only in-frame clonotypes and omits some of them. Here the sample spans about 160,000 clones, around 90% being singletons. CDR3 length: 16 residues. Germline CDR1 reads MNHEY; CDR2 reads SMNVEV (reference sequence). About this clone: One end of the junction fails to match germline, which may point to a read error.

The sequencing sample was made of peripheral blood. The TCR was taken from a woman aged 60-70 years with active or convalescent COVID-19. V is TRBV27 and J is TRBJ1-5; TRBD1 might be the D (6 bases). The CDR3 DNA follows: TGTGCCAGTAGTTCAGCAGGGGCGTACAGCAATCAGCCCCAGCATTTT. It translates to CASSSAGAYSNQPQHF.